A single sample gave rise to the 27 T cell receptor beta chains below, sequenced in a study of cytomegalovirus exposure and HLA in healthy donors. PCR used 60 Vbeta primers and 13 Jbeta primers. Sequencing used immunoSEQ multiplex PCR; TCRdb keeps in-frame clones, though not all of them. The repertoire holds some 170,000 clones, with roughly 76% as singletons. The sequenced sample consisted of PBMCs. The receptor source for this set is a woman aged 18-29 years in good health and CMV-seropositive.

The chain combines TRBV7-3 with TRBJ2-3; maybe TRBD2 (5 bases). Germline CDR1 and CDR2: SGHTA and FQGTGA. The CDR3 extends over 13 amino acids. Between the trimmed V and J ends, which lost 5 bases and 5 bases, there was a span of 11 bases. The CDR3 sequence: CASSRGRGDTQYF. CDR3 coding DNA: TGTGCCAGCAGCCGGGGTCGGGGAGATACGCAGTATTTT.

The count of this clone is one. This chain uses TRBV11-1 with TRBJ2-7, with D tentatively TRBD1 (6 bases). The germline V gene has CDR1 SGHAT and CDR2 FQDESV (reference sequence). V was shortened by 5 bases and J by 3 bases, with 23 bases between the two germline ends. This CDR3 comprises 17 residues. CDR3 nucleotides: TGTGCCAGCAGCCTCCACTTCCTGGACAGCGTTATCTACGAGCAGTACTTC. Protein: CASSLHFLDSVIYEQYF.

This clone was counted only a few times. V is TRBV6-5 and J is TRBJ1-4; D remains ambiguous. Trimming removed 2 bases at V and 4 bases at J, with 8 bases between. In germline, CDR1 is MNHEY, CDR2 SVGAGI. This CDR3 has 14 residues. The CDR3 DNA is TGTGCCAGCAGTTACGGGCAGGTTAATGAAAAACTGTTTTTT. Protein sequence: CASSYGQVNEKLFF.

V and J are TRBV11-2 and TRBJ2-2; D gene ambiguous. Germline V CDR1 and CDR2: SGHAT, FQNNGV. This CDR3 comprises 14 residues. V lost 1 base to trimming and J lost 0 bases, with 3 bases between them. CDR3 nucleotide sequence: TGTGCCAGCAGCTTAGCCACGAACACCGGGGAGCTGTTTTTT. Its protein is CASSLATNTGELFF.

The genes are TRBV4-1 and TRBJ1-1, with TRBD1 identical over 9 bases. The CDR3 runs to 17 residues. CDR1 MGHRA and CDR2 YSYEKL come from the germline V gene. V lost 1 base, J lost 3 bases, and 9 bases stayed unmatched. CDR3 loop: CASSQASRDRDHTEAFF. CDR3 in DNA: TGCGCCAGCAGCCAAGCCTCCCGGGACAGGGACCACACTGAAGCTTTCTTT.

This chain joins TRBV6-5 and TRBJ1-2; unclear D gene. This CDR3 has 13 amino acids. Germline CDR1 MNHEY, CDR2 SVGAGI. V gave up 6 bases and J gave up 0 bases, with 8 bases separating them. This chain's CDR3 is CASREWANYGYTF. Here the CDR3 DNA reads TGTGCCAGCAGGGAGTGGGCTAACTATGGCTACACCTTC.

The chain is built from TRBV7-3 and TRBJ2-2, with D possibly being TRBD1 (7 bases). Looked up from germline, CDR1 is SGHTA and CDR2 is FQGTGA. The germline V and J ends were trimmed by 7 bases and 2 bases, with 14 bases remaining between them. This CDR3 comprises 15 residues. CDR3 sequence (DNA): TGTGCCAGCAAGTCAGGGGGGCCTAACACCGGGGAGCTGTTTTTT. Residues: CASKSGGPNTGELFF.

This chain links TRBV6-1 with TRBJ1-1; TRBD1 might be the D (5 bases). Looked up from germline, CDR1 is MNHNS and CDR2 is SASEGT. Between the trimmed V and J ends, which lost 4 bases and 10 bases, there was a span of 31 bases. There are 18 residues in the CDR3. DNA for the CDR3: TGTGCCAGCAGTGTCCGGGGAGGGGTATTTTTGAGACACGAAGTAGCTTTCTTT. Its translation is CASSVRGGVFLRHEVAFF.

V and J are TRBV11-2 and TRBJ2-7; unclear D gene. V gave up 0 bases and J gave up 2 bases, with 2 bases separating them. The CDR3 loop spans 12 amino acids. Germline CDR1 SGHAT, CDR2 FQNNGV. In DNA, the CDR3 is TGTGCCAGCAGCTTAGACACCTACGAGCAGTACTTC. Amino acid sequence: CASSLDTYEQYF.

This clone occurred a few times. The J gene is TRBJ2-1, the V gene TRBV5-6; possible D gene TRBD1, 6 bases. Germline V gene data show CDR1 as SGHDT and CDR2 as YYEEEE. The CDR3 extends over 17 amino acids. V was cut by 0 bases and J by 6 bases, with 19 bases left in between. The CDR3 DNA reads as TGTGCCAGCAGCTTGGGGTTTTGGCAGGGGTGGGTCAATGAGCAGTTCTTC. Residues: CASSLGFWQGWVNEQFF.

This clone was seen more than once but under ten times. The chain joins TRBV27 to TRBJ2-7, with a tentative D call TRBD2 (6 bases). The germline CDR1 and CDR2 sequences are MNHEY and SMNVEV (reference sequence). Trimming pared 6 bases from V and 3 bases from J, leaving 15 bases between. The length of the CDR3 is 14 residues. CDR3 sequence: CASRPGGSFYEQYF. The CDR3 bases are TGTGCCAGCAGACCTGGGGGGAGCTTCTACGAGCAGTACTTC.

The gene calls are TRBV4-1 and TRBJ2-7; TRBD2 is a possible D gene (5 bases). Germline loops: CDR1 MGHRA, CDR2 YSYEKL. This CDR3 has 14 amino acids. V gave up 4 bases and J gave up 5 bases, with 15 bases separating them. In DNA form, the CDR3 reads TGCGCCAGCAGCCCTCGATCGGACTTTCACGAGCAGTACTTC. This encodes CASSPRSDFHEQYF.

The chain carries TRBV6-4 and TRBJ1-1; 7 positions agree with TRBD1. Germline lookup yields CDR1 MRHNA and CDR2 SNTAGT. This CDR3 comprises 14 residues. Trimming took 2 bases from V and 3 from J; bases not matched to a gene: 3. CDR3 sequence: CASSDRGHDTEAFF. CDR3 in DNA: TGTGCCAGCAGTGACAGGGGGCATGACACTGAAGCTTTCTTT.

This chain uses TRBV11-3 with TRBJ2-2; 8 nucleotides match TRBD1. Germline V gene lookup returns CDR1 SGHNT and CDR2 YENEEA. With 5 bases clipped from V and 1 base from J, the junction kept 6 bases outside the gene matches. The CDR3 sequence is 16 residues long. In DNA, the CDR3 is TGTGCCAGCAGCCCCGCCGGGACAGGGAACACCGGGGAGCTGTTTTTT. Residues: CASSPAGTGNTGELFF.

The rearrangement joins TRBV4-3 to TRBJ2-1, with D possibly matching TRBD2 (7 bases). Trimming pared 0 bases from V and 4 bases from J, leaving 13 bases between. In germline, CDR1 is LGHNA, CDR2 YSLEER. This CDR3 is built from 16 residues. As DNA, the CDR3 is TGCGCCAGCAGCCAAGATCGCGGGGGCTTTTACAATGAGCAGTTCTTC. Residues: CASSQDRGGFYNEQFF.

V gene TRBV14 combines with J gene TRBJ1-5; D is possibly TRBD1 (5 bases). Trimming shortened V by 0 bases and J by 7 bases, and 10 bases separated the two germline ends. This CDR3 contains 14 residues. CDR1 SGHDN and CDR2 FVKESK come from the germline V gene. The CDR3 loop reads CASSQDSPGQPQHF. The CDR3 DNA follows: TGTGCCAGCAGCCAAGATTCCCCAGGGCAGCCCCAGCATTTT.

This chain joins TRBV18 and TRBJ2-1, with 9 bases identical to TRBD2. The CDR3 consists of 15 residues. With 0 bases clipped from V and 8 bases from J, the junction kept 5 bases outside the gene matches. The germline CDR1 and CDR2 sequences are KGHSH and LQKENI. The DNA for the CDR3 is TGTGCCAGCTCACCACCGGCGGGGGGGCCCTATGAGCAGTTCTTC. As protein: CASSPPAGGPYEQFF.

CDR3 sequence: CAISESQAQYF. CDR3 DNA: TGTGCCATCAGTGAGTCACAGGCCCAGTACTTC. The rearrangement joins TRBV10-3 to TRBJ2-7; D may be TRBD1 (5 bases). Trimming took off 0 bases at V and 10 bases at J, with 7 bases between the two ends. This CDR3 has 11 residues. Germline V gene lookup returns CDR1 ENHRY and CDR2 SYGVKD.

The V call is TRBV28, the J call TRBJ2-1; 7 bases line up with TRBD1. V lost 6 bases to trimming and J lost 0 bases; unmatched junction nucleotides: 17. The CDR3 loop spans 19 amino acids. The germline V gene encodes CDR1 MDHEN and CDR2 SYDVKM. CDR3 residues: CASRVGTVRIGGSYNEQFF. CDR3 in DNA: TGTGCCAGCAGAGTCGGGACAGTCCGAATAGGGGGCTCCTACAATGAGCAGTTCTTC. Full variable domain (outside the CDR3, taken from reference TRBV28 and TRBJ2-1): DVKVTQSSRYLVKRTGEKVFLECVQDMDHENMFWYRQDPGLGLRLIYFSYDVKMKEKGDIPEGYSVSREKKERFSLILESASTNQTSMYLCASRVGTVRIGGSYNEQFFGPGTRLTVL.

J is TRBJ1-2 and V is TRBV28; D not certain. The germline gives CDR1 MDHEN, CDR2 SYDVKM. This CDR3 comprises 12 residues. V gave up 5 bases and J gave up 6 bases, with 10 bases separating them. The CDR3 sequence is CASSPQEDGYTF. The CDR3 region has the DNA TGTGCCAGCAGTCCTCAGGAGGATGGCTACACCTTC.

This clone was seen just once. V gene TRBV11-2 combines with J gene TRBJ1-2; TRBD1 might be the D (5 bases). Trimming cost V 1 base and J 3 bases, with 9 bases left between them. From germline, CDR1 is SGHAT and CDR2 FQNNGV. This CDR3 spans 14 amino acids. The CDR3: CASSLVIGDYGYTF. As DNA, the CDR3 is TGTGCCAGCAGCTTAGTGATAGGGGACTATGGCTACACCTTC.

This rearrangement joins TRBV7-3 to TRBJ2-1; 9 nucleotides agree with TRBD1. The germline V gene encodes CDR1 SGHTA and CDR2 FQGTGA. V trimming: 5 bases; J trimming: 8 bases; junction bases outside the gene matches: 10. The CDR3 spans 15 residues. This chain's CDR3 is CASSRTGTGRDEQFF. DNA for the CDR3: TGTGCCAGCAGCCGGACCGGGACAGGGAGGGATGAGCAGTTCTTC.

J is TRBJ1-1 and V is TRBV5-6; possibly TRBD1 for D (5 bases). CDR1 is SGHDT and CDR2 is YYEEEE in the germline V gene. The CDR3 contains 14 residues. V was clipped by 0 bases and J by 4 bases, with 10 bases between them. The DNA of the CDR3 is TGTGCCAGCAGCTTGGTAGGGGCCCCCACTGAAGCTTTCTTT. It is translated as CASSLVGAPTEAFF. Drawing the rest from reference TRBV5-6 and TRBJ1-1, the complete variable domain is DAGVTQSPTHLIKTRGQQVTLRCSPKSGHDTVSWYQQALGQGPQFIFQYYEEEERQRGNFPDRFSGHQFPNYSSELNVNALLLGDSALYLCASSLVGAPTEAFFGQGTRLTVV.

The V and J genes are TRBV9 and TRBJ2-3, with 8 bases fitting TRBD2. There are 15 residues in the CDR3. The junction had 8 bases not matched to a gene; V was cut back by 2 bases and J by 6 bases. CDR1 and CDR2 (germline): SGDLS, YYNGEE. The CDR3 bases are TGTGCCAGCAGCGTGGGCGGGGGGTTTTCGGATACGCAGTATTTT. Translating it yields CASSVGGGFSDTQYF. Supplemented by reference TRBV9 and TRBJ2-3, the full variable domain reads DSGVTQTPKHLITATGQRVTLRCSPRSGDLSVYWYQQSLDQGLQFLIQYYNGEERAKGNILERFSAQQFPDLHSELNLSSLELGDSALYFCASSVGGGFSDTQYFGPGTRLTVL.

V gene TRBV13 combines with J gene TRBJ2-3; 8 bases agree with TRBD1. CDR3 length equals 14 residues. CDR1 and CDR2 from the germline V gene are PRHDT and FYEKMQ (reference sequence). V lost 5 bases and J lost 4; bases outside the gene matches: 5. The CDR3 region has the DNA TGTGCCAGCAGCCACCTGACAGGGGCAGATACGCAGTATTTT. Protein product: CASSHLTGADTQYF.

This chain joins TRBV11-1 and TRBJ2-1; D uncertain. This CDR3 contains 14 residues. Trimming stripped 0 bases from V and 8 bases from J, with 11 bases between. The V gene's germline CDR1 is SGHAT and CDR2 FQDESV (reference sequence). The CDR3 is CASSLASRLHEQFF. The DNA of the CDR3 is TGTGCCAGCAGCTTAGCGTCTAGGCTACATGAGCAGTTCTTC.

The chain links TRBV7-9 to TRBJ1-3; TRBD1 agrees at 8 bases. The CDR3 loop spans 15 amino acids. V dropped 8 bases and J dropped 4; count of bases not matched to a gene: 10. From germline, CDR1 is SEHNR and CDR2 FQNEAQ (reference sequence). CDR3 sequence: CASVVQDREGNTIYF. DNA for the CDR3: TGTGCCAGCGTCGTGCAGGACAGGGAAGGAAACACCATATATTTT.